In this sample, the clone carrying this T cell receptor (beta chain) turned up a few times. V dropped 3 bases and J dropped 0; count of bases not matched to a gene: 4. CDR1 and CDR2 (germline): MNHNS, SASEGT. This CDR3 spans 15 amino acids. This table comes from immunoSEQ multiplex PCR, and its TCRdb copy is limited to in-frame clones, with some not included. The sample has fewer than 250,000 clones; 65% to 85% are singletons. The study drew participants aged about 18 to 89 years from some 25 US areas. Participants were placed into cohorts based on the clinical history they reported. The sample is drawn from a study of blood T cell repertoires in COVID-19. Study-level background: Acute and convalescent COVID-19 specimens originated in the United States, Italy and Spain.

The chain is built from TRBV6-1 and TRBJ1-2; 7 bases match TRBD1. The sequence derives from a woman aged 40 to 49 with acute COVID-19. The specimen sequenced was PBMCs or T cells enriched from blood (not recorded which). DNA for the CDR3: TGTGCCAGCAGTGAGTCACAGGGGACTAACTATGGCTACACCTTC. This encodes CASSESQGTNYGYTF.